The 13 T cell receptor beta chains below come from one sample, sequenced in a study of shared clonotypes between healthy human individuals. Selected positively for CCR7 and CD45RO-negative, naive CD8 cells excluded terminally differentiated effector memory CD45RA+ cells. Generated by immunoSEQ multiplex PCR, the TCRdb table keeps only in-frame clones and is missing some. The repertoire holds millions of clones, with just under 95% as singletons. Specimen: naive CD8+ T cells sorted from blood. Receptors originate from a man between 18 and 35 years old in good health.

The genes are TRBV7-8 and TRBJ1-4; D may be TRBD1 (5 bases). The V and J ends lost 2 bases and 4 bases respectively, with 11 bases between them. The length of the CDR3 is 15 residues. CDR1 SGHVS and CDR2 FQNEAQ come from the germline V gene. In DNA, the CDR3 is TGTGCCAGCAGCTTATTGGAGGGGATTAATGAAAAACTGTTTTTT. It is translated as CASSLLEGINEKLFF.

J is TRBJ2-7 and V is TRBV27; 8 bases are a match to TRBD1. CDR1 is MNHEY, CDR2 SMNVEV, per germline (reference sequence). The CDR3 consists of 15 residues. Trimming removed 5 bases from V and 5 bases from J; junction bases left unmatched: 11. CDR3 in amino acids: CASSPILGQEDEQYF. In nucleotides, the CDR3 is TGTGCCAGCAGTCCTATCTTGGGACAGGAAGACGAGCAGTACTTC.

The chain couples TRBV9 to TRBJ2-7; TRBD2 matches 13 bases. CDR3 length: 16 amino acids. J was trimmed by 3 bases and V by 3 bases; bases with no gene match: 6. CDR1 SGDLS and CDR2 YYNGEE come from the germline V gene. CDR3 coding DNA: TGTGCCAGCAGCGGGACTAGCGGGAGTAGCGTCTACGAGCAGTACTTC. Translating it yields CASSGTSGSSVYEQYF. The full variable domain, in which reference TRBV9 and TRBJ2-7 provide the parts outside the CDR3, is DSGVTQTPKHLITATGQRVTLRCSPRSGDLSVYWYQQSLDQGLQFLIQYYNGEERAKGNILERFSAQQFPDLHSELNLSSLELGDSALYFCASSGTSGSSVYEQYFGPGTRLTVT.

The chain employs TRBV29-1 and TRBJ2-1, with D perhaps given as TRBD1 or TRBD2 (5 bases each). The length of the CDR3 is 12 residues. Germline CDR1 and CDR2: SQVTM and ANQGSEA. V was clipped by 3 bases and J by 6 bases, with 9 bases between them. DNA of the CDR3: TGCAGCGTTGATGGGACGGTCAATGAGCAGTTCTTC. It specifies CSVDGTVNEQFF.

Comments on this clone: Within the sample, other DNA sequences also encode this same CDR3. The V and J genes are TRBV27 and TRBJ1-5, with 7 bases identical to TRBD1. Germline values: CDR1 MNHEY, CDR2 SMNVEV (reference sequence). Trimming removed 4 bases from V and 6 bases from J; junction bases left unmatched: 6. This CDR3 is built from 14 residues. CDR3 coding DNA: TGTGCCAGCAGTTCCGACAGGGTGGGTCAGCCCCAGCATTTT. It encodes CASSSDRVGQPQHF.

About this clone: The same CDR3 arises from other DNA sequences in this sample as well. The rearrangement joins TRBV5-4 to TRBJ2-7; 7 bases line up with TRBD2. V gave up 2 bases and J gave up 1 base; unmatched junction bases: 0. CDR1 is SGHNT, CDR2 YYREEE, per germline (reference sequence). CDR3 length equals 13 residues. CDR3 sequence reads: CASSFSGSYEQYF. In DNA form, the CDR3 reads TGTGCCAGCAGCTTTAGCGGGTCCTACGAGCAGTACTTC.

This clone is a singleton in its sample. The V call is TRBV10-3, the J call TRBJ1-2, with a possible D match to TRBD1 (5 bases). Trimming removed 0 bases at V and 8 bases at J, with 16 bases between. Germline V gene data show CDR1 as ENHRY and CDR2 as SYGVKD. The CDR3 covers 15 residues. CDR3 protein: CAISESTGGGEGYTF. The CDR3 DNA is TGTGCCATCAGTGAGTCGACGGGCGGGGGAGAAGGCTACACCTTC.

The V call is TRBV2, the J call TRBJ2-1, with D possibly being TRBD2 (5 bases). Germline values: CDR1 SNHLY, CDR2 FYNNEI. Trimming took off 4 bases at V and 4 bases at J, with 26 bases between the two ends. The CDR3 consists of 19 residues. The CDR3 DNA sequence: TGTGCCAGCAGTGTAGCACTCCCCGGGGTGAATCGAGATTACAATGAGCAGTTCTTC. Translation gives CASSVALPGVNRDYNEQFF. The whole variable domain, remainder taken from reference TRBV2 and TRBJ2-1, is EPEVTQTPSHQVTQMGQEVILRCVPISNHLYFYWYRQILGQKVEFLVSFYNNEISEKSEIFDDQFSVERPDGSNFTLKIRSTKLEDSAMYFCASSVALPGVNRDYNEQFFGPGTRLTVL.

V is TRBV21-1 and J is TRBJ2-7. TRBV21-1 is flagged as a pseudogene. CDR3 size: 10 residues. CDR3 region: CATGTDEQYF. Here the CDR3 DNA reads TGTGCCACCGGGACGGACGAGCAGTACTTC.

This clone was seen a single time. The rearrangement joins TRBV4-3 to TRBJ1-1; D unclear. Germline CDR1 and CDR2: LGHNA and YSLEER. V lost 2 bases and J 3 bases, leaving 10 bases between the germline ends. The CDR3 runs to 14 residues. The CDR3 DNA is TGCGCCAGCAGCCAAAGCATCGGTGACACTGAAGCTTTCTTT. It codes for CASSQSIGDTEAFF.

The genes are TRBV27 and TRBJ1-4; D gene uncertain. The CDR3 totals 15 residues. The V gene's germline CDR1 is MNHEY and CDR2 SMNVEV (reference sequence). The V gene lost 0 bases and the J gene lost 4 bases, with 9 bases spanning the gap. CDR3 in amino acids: CASSLSISLNEKLFF. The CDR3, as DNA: TGTGCCAGCAGTTTATCGATCAGCCTTAATGAAAAACTGTTTTTT.

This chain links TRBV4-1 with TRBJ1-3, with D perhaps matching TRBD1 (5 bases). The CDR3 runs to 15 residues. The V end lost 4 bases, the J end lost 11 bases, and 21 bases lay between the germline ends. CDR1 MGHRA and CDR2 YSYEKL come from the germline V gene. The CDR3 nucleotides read TGCGCCAGCAGCCGAGAGGGACTGGGAGAGAGTCCCATATATTTT. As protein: CASSREGLGESPIYF.

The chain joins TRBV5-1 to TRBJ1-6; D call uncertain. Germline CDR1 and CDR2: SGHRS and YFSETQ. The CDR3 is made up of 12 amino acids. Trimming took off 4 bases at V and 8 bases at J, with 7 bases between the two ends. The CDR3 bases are TGCGCCAGCAGCCTGGAAGATTCACCCCTCCACTTT. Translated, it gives CASSLEDSPLHF.